This entry features one T cell receptor (beta chain) sequence. Primed by a sample-barcoded 5' primer and a J-beta primer mix, a second PCR proceeded for 7 to 11 cycles. TCRdb independently ran MiXCR on the 5' RACE reads; one entry per CDR3 protein. The sample yields 2 million or so distinct CDR3 sequences, about 49% seen once. These data come from a study of blood T cells in healthy people across ages. The germline V and J ends were trimmed by 0 bases and 5 bases, with 14 bases remaining between them. CDR1 is SGHTA and CDR2 is FQGTGA in the germline V gene. The CDR3 extends over 16 amino acids. Those donating, healthy Caucasian individuals from Russia, were aged about 6 to 95.

Sequenced: blood. The source is a woman aged 40 to 50 in good health. The chain is built from TRBV7-3 and TRBJ2-1; D perhaps matches TRBD2 (5 bases). The chain's CDR3 is CASSLTSGETNNEQFF. As DNA, the CDR3 is TGTGCCAGCAGCTTAACGAGTGGGGAGACTAACAATGAGCAGTTCTTC.